This is a list of T cell receptor beta chains from one sample in a study of T cells in Graves' hyperthyroidism and ophthalmopathy. Using its own MiXCR run on the multiplex PCR reads, TCRdb lists one record per CDR3 protein. The sample consists of approximately 490,000 distinct CDR3 sequences, about 20% of them appearing once. The sequenced sample consisted of blood. Every receptor here comes from a woman aged 70-85 years with Graves' ophthalmopathy. Both conserved end residues are trimmed from each CDR3.

>TRBV2
ATLGGPSYEQY
>TRBV6-1
ASSSRGYNEKLF
>TRBV29-1
SVVGSGQTHRAF
>TRBV6-1
ASSEEGSGSYEQY
>TRBV20-1
SATLYAEQY
>TRBV11-3
ASSEGPNTGELF
>TRBV10-1
ASSESGINEQF
>TRBV13
ASSFGKSSYEQY
>TRBV27
ASSPGQGNNYGYT
>TRBV11-1
ASSLAGARGELF
>TRBV28
ASSLLSGGRYEQY
>TRBV28
ASSLSTANGYT
>TRBV6-1
ASMAQGAYEQF
>TRBV28
ASRPSQGLHQPQH
>TRBV30
AWSVGGSQETQY
>TRBV25-1
ASSPRGGGEQY
>TRBV14
ASSWLMNTEAF
>TRBV19
ASRHRASNYGYT
>TRBV27
ASSLMSGADGYT
>TRBV6-1
ASSLLPRDTVYGYT
>TRBV20-1
SPSTGTTYGYT
>TRBV29-1
SVDGIRTGSYNEQF
>TRBV11-2
ASSPRQGARETQY
>TRBV6-2/TRBV6-3
ASSSVTGASYEQY
>TRBV5-1
ASSLDPGQGTRGYT